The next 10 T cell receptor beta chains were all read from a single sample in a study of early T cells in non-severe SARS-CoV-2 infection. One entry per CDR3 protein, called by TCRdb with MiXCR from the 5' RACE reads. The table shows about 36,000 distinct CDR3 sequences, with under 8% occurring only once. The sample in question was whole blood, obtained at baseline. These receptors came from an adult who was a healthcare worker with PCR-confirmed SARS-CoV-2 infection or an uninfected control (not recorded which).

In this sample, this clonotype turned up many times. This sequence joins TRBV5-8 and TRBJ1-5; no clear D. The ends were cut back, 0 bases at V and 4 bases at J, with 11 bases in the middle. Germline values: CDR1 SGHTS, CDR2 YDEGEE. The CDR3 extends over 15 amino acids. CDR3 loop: CASSLGTRGNQPQHF. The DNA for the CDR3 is TGTGCCAGCAGCTTGGGGACCCGAGGGAATCAGCCCCAGCATTTT.

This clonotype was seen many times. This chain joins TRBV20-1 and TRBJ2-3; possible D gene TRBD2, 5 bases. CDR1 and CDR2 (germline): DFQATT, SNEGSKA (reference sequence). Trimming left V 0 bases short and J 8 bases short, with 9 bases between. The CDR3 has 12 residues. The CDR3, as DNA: TGCAGTGCTAGAGACCTGGGGAGTACGCAGTATTTT. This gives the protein CSARDLGSTQYF.

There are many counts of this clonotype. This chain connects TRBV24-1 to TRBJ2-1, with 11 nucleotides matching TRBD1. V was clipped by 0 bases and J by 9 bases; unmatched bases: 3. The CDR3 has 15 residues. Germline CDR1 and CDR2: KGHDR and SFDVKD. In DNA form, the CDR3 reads TGTGCCACCAGTGATTTGGGACAGGGGGCGGGTGAGCAGTTCTTC. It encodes CATSDLGQGAGEQFF.

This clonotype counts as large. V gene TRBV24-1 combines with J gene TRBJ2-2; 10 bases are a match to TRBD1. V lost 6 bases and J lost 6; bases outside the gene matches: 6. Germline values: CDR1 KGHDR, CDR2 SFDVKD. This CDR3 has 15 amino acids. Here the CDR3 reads CATSSGQGRAGELFF. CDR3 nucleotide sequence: TGTGCCACCAGTTCGGGACAGGGGAGGGCCGGGGAGCTGTTTTTT.

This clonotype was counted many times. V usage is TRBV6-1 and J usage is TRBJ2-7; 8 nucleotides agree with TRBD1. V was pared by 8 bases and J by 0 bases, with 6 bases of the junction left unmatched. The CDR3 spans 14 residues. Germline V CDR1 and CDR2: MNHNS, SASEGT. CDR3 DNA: TGTGCCAGCCACCGACAGGGGAGCTCCTACGAGCAGTACTTC. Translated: CASHRQGSSYEQYF.

This chain's CDR3 is CASSARGERDEQFF. The CDR3 DNA is TGTGCCAGCAGTGCCAGGGGGGAGCGCGATGAGCAGTTCTTC. This rearrangement joins TRBV2 to TRBJ2-1; D possibly corresponds to TRBD1 (7 bases). Germline values: CDR1 SNHLY, CDR2 FYNNEI. The CDR3 has 14 amino acids. Between the trimmed V and J ends, which lost 4 bases and 8 bases, there was a span of 15 bases.

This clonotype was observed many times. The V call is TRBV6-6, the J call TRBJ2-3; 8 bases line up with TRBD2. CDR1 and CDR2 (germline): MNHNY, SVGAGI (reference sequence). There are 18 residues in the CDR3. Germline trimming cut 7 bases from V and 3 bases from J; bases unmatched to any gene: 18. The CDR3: CASTVAGKLRIKTDTQYF. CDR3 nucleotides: TGTGCCAGCACTGTAGCGGGGAAACTTCGGATAAAAACAGATACGCAGTATTTT.

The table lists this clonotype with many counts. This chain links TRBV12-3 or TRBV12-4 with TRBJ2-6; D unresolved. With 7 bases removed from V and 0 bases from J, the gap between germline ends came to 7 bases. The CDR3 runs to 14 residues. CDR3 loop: CASTRLSGANVLTF. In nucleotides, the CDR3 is TGTGCCAGCACTCGTCTCTCTGGGGCCAACGTCCTGACTTTC.

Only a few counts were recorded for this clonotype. The CDR3 loop is CSVVGTGGNIQYF. Written as DNA, the CDR3 is TGCAGCGTTGTAGGGACAGGTGGGAACATTCAGTACTTC. The J gene is TRBJ2-4, the V gene TRBV29-1; TRBD1 agrees at 8 bases. The CDR3 sequence is 13 residues long. Trimming at V came to 4 bases and at J to 7 bases, leaving 6 bases not matched to a gene. Germline CDR1 and CDR2: SQVTM and ANQGSEA.

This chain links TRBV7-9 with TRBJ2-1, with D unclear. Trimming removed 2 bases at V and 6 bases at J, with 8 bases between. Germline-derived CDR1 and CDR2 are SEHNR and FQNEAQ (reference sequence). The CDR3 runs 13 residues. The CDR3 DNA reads TGTGCCAGCAGCTTACTAGTAGGCAATGAGCAGTTCTTC. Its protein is CASSLLVGNEQFF.